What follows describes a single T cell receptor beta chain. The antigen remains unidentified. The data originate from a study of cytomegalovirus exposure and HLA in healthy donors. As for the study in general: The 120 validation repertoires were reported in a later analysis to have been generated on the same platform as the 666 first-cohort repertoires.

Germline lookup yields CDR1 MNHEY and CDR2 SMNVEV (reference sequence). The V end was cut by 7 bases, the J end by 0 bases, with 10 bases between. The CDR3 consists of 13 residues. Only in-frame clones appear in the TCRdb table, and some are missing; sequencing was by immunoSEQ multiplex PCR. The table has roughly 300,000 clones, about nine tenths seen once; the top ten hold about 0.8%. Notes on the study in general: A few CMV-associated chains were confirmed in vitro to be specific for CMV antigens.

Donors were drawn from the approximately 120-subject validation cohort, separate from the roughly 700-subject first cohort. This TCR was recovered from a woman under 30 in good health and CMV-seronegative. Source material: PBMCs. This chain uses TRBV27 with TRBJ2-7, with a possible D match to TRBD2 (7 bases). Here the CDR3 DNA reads TGTGCCAGCATGGGGGGGGCCTCCTACGAGCAGTACTTC. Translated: CASMGGASYEQYF.